The following is a TCR beta chain sequence with its context. The data originate from a study of T cell clones after liver transplantation. Study in general: HCV positivity affected three of eight recipients; the rest lacked autoimmune or viral indications.

This CDR3 spans 16 amino acids. With 4 bases clipped from V and 3 bases from J, the junction kept 9 bases outside the gene matches. The V gene's germline CDR1 is SGHRS and CDR2 YFSETQ. Sequenced by immunoSEQ multiplex PCR; TCRdb stores in-frame clones only, minus some. The sample has roughly 67,000 clones, 80% to 95% seen once; the top ten hold 0.98%. The material was CD4+ T cells from blood, obtained 25 months after liver transplant. The J gene is TRBJ2-5, the V gene TRBV5-1, with 10 bases lining up with TRBD1. This clonotype was sampled from a human patient who received a liver transplant. T cells may partly derive from the graft donor. The CDR3 sequence is CASSPGPGQGKETQYF. The CDR3 DNA sequence: TGCGCCAGCAGCCCAGGACCGGGACAGGGGAAAGAGACCCAGTACTTC.